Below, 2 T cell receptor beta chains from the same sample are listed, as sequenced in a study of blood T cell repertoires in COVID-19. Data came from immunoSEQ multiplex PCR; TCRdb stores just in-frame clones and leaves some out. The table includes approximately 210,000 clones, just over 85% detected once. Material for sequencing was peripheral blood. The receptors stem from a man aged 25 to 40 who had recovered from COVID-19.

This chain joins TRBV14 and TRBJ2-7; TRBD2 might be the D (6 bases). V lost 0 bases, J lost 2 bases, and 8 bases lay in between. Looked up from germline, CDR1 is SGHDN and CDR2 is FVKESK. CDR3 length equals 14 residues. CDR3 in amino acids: CASSQELAAYEQYF. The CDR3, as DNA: TGTGCCAGCAGCCAAGAACTAGCTGCCTACGAGCAGTACTTC.

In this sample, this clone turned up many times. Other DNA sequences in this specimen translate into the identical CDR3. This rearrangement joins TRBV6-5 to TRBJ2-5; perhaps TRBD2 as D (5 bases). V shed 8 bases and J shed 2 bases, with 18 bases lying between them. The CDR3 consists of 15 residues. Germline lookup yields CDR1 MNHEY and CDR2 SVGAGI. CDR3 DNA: TGTGCCAGCTCCTTTAGTCGAGGGTGGCAAGAGACCCAGTACTTC. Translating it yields CASSFSRGWQETQYF.